Listed below are T cell receptor beta chains from one sample, sequenced in a study of prognosis after radiotherapy for stage I lung cancer. Each CDR3 protein is one row after TCRdb ran MiXCR on the multiplex PCR reads. Among fewer than 65,000 distinct CDR3 sequences listed, about 35% were seen once. Sequenced here: PBMCs, sampled before or after stereotactic body radiation therapy (not recorded which). The source of these receptors is a donor at least 50 years old with non-small cell lung cancer. Each CDR3 is given with its conserved first and last residue. The D gene is left open where the match is weak. A row's size may be missing; if present it is once, few, many or a size class.

D,V,size,J,CDR3,DNA
NA,TRBV6-5,NA,TRBJ2-7,CASSYAYRATYEQYF,TGTGCCAGCAGTTACGCCTACAGGGCTACCTACGAGCAGTACTTC
TRBD1,TRBV7-3,many,TRBJ2-7,CASSSGTGGYEQYF,TGTGCCAGCAGCTCGGGGACAGGGGGATACGAGCAGTACTTC
NA,TRBV9,many,TRBJ1-5,CARYRRGSDQPQHF,TGTGCCAGATACCGGAGGGGGTCGGATCAGCCCCAGCATTTT
TRBD2,TRBV20-1,many,TRBJ2-7,CSARSTSGRYEQYF,TGCAGTGCTAGAAGCACTAGCGGGAGGTACGAGCAGTACTTC
NA,TRBV2,many,TRBJ1-4,CASSTLIRQKLFF,TGTGCCAGCAGTACGCTAATAAGACAAAAACTGTTTTTT
NA,TRBV6-5,NA,TRBJ1-1,CANSYRDGTEAFF,TGTGCCAACAGTTACCGTGACGGTACTGAAGCTTTCTTT
NA,TRBV28,many,TRBJ1-1,CASTYQTEAFF,TGTGCCAGCACGTACCAAACTGAAGCTTTCTTT
NA,TRBV24-1,many,TRBJ1-5,CATSDGRTGFNQPQHF,TGTGCCACCAGTGACGGGCGGACGGGTTTTAATCAGCCCCAGCATTTT
NA,TRBV7-9,medium-sized,TRBJ2-3,CASRPRGSSTDTQYF,TGTGCCAGCAGACCCCGGGGCTCTAGCACAGATACGCAGTATTTT
TRBD1,TRBV2,many,TRBJ2-7,CASKGQGKYEQYF,TGTGCCAGCAAAGGACAGGGGAAATACGAGCAGTACTTC
TRBD1,TRBV5-6,many,TRBJ2-7,CASSKDRAYEQYF,TGTGCCAGCAGCAAGGACAGGGCCTACGAGCAGTACTTC
NA,TRBV5-1,many,TRBJ2-1,CASSLVLNEQFF,TGCGCCAGCAGCTTGGTTCTGAATGAGCAGTTCTTC
NA,TRBV5-1,many,TRBJ1-1,CASSPAAVSPEAFF,TGCGCCAGCAGCCCTGCCGCGGTAAGCCCTGAAGCTTTCTTT
NA,TRBV5-1,NA,TRBJ1-6,CASSLRTDGDNSPLHF,TGCGCCAGCAGCTTACGAACGGACGGGGATAATTCACCCCTCCACTTT
NA,TRBV20-1,NA,TRBJ2-7,CSARSVRPGGVYSYEQYF,TGCAGTGCTAGATCCGTCCGCCCTGGTGGGGTTTACTCCTACGAGCAGTACTTC
NA,TRBV19,NA,TRBJ2-6,CASSIEGAGANVLTF,TGTGCCAGTAGTATTGAAGGGGCCGGGGCCAACGTCCTGACTTTC
NA,TRBV18,many,TRBJ2-6,CASSPPQGGDLPGANVLTF,TGTGCCAGCTCACCACCACAAGGGGGAGATTTGCCTGGGGCCAACGTCCTGACTTTC
TRBD2,TRBV7-3,many,TRBJ2-1,CASSFGTSANNEQFF,TGTGCCAGCAGCTTCGGGACTAGCGCAAACAATGAGCAGTTCTTC
NA,TRBV20-1,many,TRBJ2-7,CSATATKTYEQYF,TGCAGTGCTACGGCCACAAAAACCTACGAGCAGTACTTC
TRBD1,TRBV5-1,NA,TRBJ2-7,CASSLRTGSYEQYF,TGCGCCAGCAGCTTGCGGACAGGGAGCTACGAGCAGTACTTC
NA,TRBV30,NA,TRBJ1-4,CAWGVSSQGEKLFF,TGTGCCTGGGGGGTCAGTAGCCAAGGTGAAAAACTGTTTTTT